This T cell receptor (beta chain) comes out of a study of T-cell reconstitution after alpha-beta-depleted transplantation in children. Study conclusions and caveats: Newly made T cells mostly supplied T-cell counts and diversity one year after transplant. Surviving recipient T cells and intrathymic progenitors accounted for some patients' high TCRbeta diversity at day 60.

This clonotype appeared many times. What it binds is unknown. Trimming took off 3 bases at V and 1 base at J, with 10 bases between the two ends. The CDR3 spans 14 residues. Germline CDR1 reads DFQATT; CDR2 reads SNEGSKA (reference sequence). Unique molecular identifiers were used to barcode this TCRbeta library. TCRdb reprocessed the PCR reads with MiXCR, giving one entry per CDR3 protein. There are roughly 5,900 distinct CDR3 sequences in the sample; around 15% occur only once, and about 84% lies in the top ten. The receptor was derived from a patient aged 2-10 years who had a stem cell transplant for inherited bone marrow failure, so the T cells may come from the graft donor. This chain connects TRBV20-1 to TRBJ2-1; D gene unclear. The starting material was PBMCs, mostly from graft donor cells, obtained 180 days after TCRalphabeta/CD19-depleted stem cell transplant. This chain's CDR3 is CSASVLESYNEQFF. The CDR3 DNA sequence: TGCAGTGCTAGTGTGCTAGAATCCTACAATGAGCAGTTCTTC.